This T cell receptor beta chain was recovered during a study of blood T cell repertoires in COVID-19. Participants' reported clinical history set cohort assignment. Some clones are missing from TCRdb's copy, which holds only in-frame ones; the method was immunoSEQ multiplex PCR. The sample has more than 300,000 clones, just under 90% seen once. The source material was PBMCs or T cells enriched from blood (not recorded which). This clonotype was obtained from a woman under 40 who had recovered from COVID-19.

The CDR3 is CASSYTGLAGINEQFF. CDR3 DNA sequence: TGCGCCAGCAGCTACACGGGACTAGCGGGCATCAATGAGCAGTTCTTC. The V call is TRBV5-1, the J call TRBJ2-1, with 12 positions matching TRBD2. CDR1 and CDR2 from the germline V gene are SGHRS and YFSETQ. The ends lost 3 bases at V and 6 bases at J; junction bases unmatched: 7. This CDR3 region has 16 residues.